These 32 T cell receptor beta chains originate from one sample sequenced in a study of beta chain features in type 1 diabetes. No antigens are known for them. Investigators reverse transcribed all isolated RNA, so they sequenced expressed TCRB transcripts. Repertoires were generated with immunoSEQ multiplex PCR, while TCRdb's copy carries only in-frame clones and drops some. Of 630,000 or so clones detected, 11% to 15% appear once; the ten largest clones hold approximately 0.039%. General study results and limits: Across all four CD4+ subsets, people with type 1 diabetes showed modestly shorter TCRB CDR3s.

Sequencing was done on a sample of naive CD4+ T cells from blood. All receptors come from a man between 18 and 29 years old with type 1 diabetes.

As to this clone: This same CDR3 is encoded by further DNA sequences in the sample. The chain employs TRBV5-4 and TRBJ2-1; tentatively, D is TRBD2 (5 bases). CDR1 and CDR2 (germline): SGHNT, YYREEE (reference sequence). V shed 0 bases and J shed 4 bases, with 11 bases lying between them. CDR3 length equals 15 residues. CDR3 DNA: TGTGCCAGCAGCTTGGACAGCGGAAGGTACAATGAGCAGTTCTTC. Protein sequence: CASSLDSGRYNEQFF.

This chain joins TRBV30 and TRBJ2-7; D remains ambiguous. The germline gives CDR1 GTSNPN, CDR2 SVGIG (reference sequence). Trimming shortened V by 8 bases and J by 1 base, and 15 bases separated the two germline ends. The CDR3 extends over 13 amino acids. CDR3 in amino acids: CARGSFISYEQYF. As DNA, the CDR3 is TGTGCCCGTGGGTCCTTTATTTCCTACGAGCAGTACTTC.

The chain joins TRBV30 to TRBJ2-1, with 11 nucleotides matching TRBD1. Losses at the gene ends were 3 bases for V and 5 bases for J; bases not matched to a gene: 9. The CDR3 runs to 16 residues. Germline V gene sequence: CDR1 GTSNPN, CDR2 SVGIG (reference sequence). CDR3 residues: CAWSETGTGGNNEQFF. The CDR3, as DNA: TGTGCCTGGAGCGAAACCGGGACAGGGGGGAACAATGAGCAGTTCTTC.

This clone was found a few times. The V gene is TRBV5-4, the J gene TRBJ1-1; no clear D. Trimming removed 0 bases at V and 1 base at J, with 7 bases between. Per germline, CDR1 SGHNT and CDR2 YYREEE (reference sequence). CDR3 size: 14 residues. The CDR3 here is CASSLEQSNTEAFF. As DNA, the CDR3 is TGTGCCAGCAGCTTGGAGCAGTCGAACACTGAAGCTTTCTTT.

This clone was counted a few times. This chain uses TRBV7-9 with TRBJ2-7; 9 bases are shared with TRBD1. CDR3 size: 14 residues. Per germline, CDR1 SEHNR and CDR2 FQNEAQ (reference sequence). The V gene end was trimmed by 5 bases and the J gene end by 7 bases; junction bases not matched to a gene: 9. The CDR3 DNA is TGTGCCAGCAGCAGTCGGACAGGGGCCTGGGAGCAGTACTTC. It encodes CASSSRTGAWEQYF.

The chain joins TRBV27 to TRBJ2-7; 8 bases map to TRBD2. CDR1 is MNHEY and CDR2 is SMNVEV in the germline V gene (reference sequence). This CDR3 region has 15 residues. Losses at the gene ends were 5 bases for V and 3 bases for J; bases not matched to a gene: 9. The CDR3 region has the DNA TGTGCCAGCAGTCCGATGGGACTAGACGGCTACGAGCAGTACTTC. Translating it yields CASSPMGLDGYEQYF.

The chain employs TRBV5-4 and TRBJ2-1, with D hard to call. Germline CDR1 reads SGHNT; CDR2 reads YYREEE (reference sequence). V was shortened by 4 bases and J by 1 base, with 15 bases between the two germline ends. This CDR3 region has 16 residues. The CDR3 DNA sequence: TGTGCCAGCAGCGCAGCCCCGGCCGGATCCTACAATGAGCAGTTCTTC. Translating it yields CASSAAPAGSYNEQFF. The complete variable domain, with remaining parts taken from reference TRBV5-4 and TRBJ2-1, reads ETGVTQSPTHLIKTRGQQVTLRCSSQSGHNTVSWYQQALGQGPQFIFQYYREEENGRGNFPPRFSGLQFPNYSSELNVNALELDDSALYLCASSAAPAGSYNEQFFGPGTRLTVL.

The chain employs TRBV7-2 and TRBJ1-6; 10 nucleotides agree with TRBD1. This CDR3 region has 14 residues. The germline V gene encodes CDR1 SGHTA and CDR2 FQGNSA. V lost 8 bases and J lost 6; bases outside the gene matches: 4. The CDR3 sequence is CASCRDRGNSPLHF. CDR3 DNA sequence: TGTGCCAGCTGCCGGGACAGGGGTAATTCACCCCTCCACTTT. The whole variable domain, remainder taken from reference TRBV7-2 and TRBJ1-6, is GAGVSQSPSNKVTEKGKDVELRCDPISGHTALYWYRQSLGQGLEFLIYFQGNSAPDKSGLPSDRFSAERTGGSVSTLTIQRTQQEDSAVYLCASCRDRGNSPLHFGNGTRLTVT.

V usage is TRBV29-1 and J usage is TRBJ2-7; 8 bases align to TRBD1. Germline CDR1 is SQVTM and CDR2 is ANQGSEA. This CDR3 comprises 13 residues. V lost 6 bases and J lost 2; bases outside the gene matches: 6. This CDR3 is CSVRTGPTYEQYF. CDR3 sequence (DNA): TGCAGCGTAAGGACAGGGCCCACCTACGAGCAGTACTTC.

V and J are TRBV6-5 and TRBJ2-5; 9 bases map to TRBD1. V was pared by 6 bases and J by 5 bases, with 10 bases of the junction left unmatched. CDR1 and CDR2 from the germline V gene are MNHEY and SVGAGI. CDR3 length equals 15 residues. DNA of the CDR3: TGTGCCAGCAGCGCCTTCGGGACAGGGAAGGAGACCCAGTACTTC. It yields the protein CASSAFGTGKETQYF.

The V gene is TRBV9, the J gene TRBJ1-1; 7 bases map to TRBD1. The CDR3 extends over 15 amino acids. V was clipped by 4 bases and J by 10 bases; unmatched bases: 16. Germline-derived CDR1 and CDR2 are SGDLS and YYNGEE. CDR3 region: CASSPPRQGDGGAFF. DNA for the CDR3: TGTGCCAGCAGCCCCCCTCGACAGGGCGACGGGGGAGCTTTCTTT.

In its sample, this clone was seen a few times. CDR3 region: CTSTSSPEQYF. CDR3 nucleotide sequence: TGCACCAGCACCTCTAGTCCCGAGCAGTACTTC. The rearrangement uses TRBV1 and TRBJ2-7; the table's TRBD2 call for D was not verified on the DNA. TRBV1 is annotated as a pseudogene. CDR3 length equals 11 residues.

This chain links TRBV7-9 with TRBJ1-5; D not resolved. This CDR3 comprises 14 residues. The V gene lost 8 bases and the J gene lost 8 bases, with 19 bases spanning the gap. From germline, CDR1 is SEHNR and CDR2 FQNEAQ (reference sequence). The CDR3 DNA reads TGTGCCAGCTATTTTCTTAGCCTGGTGAAGCCCCAGCATTTT. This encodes CASYFLSLVKPQHF.

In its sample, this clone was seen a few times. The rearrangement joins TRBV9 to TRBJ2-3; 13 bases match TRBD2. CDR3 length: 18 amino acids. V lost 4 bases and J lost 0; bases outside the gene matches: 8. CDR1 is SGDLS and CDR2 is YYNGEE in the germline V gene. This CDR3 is CASSSRTSGSSSTDTQYF. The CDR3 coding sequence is TGTGCCAGCAGCTCTCGGACTAGCGGGAGCTCTAGCACAGATACGCAGTATTTT.

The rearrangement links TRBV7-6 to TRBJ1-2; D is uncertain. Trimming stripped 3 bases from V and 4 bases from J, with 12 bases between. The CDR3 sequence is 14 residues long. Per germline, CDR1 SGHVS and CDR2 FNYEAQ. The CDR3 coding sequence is TGTGCCAGCAGCTTCTTGGAGGGTACCTATGGCTACACCTTC. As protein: CASSFLEGTYGYTF.

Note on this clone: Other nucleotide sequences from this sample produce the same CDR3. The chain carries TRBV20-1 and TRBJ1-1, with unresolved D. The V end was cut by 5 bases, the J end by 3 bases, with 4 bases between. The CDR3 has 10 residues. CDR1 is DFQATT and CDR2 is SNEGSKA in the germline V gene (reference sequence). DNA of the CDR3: TGCAGTGCTGGGGACACTGAAGCTTTCTTT. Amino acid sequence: CSAGDTEAFF.

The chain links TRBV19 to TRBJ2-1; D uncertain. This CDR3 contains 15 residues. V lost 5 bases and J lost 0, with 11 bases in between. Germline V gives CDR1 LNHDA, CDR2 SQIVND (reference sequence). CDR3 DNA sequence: TGTGCCAGTAGTCAAGGCCCCAGCTCCTACAATGAGCAGTTCTTC. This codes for CASSQGPSSYNEQFF.

CDR3 loop: CASRAGTANTGELFF. In DNA, the CDR3 is TGTGCCAGCAGAGCCGGGACAGCCAACACCGGGGAGCTGTTTTTT. The rearrangement uses TRBV28 and TRBJ2-2, with 7 bases lining up with TRBD1. The V segment lost 6 bases and the J segment 2 bases; nucleotides outside the gene matches: 6. The CDR3 loop spans 15 amino acids. Germline V gene sequence: CDR1 MDHEN, CDR2 SYDVKM.

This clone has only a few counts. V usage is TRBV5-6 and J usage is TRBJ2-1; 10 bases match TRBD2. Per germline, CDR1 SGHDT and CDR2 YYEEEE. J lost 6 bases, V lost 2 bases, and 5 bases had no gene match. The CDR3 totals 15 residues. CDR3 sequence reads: CASSLLSGRANEQFF. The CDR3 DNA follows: TGTGCCAGCAGCTTATTAAGCGGGAGGGCCAATGAGCAGTTCTTC. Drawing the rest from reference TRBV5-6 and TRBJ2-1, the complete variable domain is DAGVTQSPTHLIKTRGQQVTLRCSPKSGHDTVSWYQQALGQGPQFIFQYYEEEERQRGNFPDRFSGHQFPNYSSELNVNALLLGDSALYLCASSLLSGRANEQFFGPGTRLTVL.

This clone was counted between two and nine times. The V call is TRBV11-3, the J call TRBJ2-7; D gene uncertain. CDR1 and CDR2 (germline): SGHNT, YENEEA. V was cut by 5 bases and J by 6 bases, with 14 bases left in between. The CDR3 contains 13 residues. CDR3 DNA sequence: TGTGCCAGCAGCCTTCGTTTCCCTGCCGAGCAGTACTTC. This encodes CASSLRFPAEQYF.

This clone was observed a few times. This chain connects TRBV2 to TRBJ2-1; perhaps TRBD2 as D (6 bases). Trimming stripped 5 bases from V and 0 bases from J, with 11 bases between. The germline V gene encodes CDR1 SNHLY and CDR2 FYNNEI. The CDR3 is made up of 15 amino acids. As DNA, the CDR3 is TGTGCCAGCAGTTTAGCGGTTAGCTCCTACAATGAGCAGTTCTTC. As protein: CASSLAVSSYNEQFF.

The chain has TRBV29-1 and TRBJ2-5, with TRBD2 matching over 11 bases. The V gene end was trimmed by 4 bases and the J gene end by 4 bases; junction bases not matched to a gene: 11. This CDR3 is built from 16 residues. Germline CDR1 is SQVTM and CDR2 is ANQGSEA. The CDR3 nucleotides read TGCAGCGTTGTTTTGGGGACTAGCGGCCCGGGAGAGACCCAGTACTTC. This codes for CSVVLGTSGPGETQYF.

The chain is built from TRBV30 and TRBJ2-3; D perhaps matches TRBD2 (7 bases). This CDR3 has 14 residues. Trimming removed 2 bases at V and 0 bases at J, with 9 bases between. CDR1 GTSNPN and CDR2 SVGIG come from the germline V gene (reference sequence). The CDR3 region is CAWSRGASTDTQYF. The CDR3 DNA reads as TGTGCCTGGAGTCGGGGGGCCAGCACAGATACGCAGTATTTT.

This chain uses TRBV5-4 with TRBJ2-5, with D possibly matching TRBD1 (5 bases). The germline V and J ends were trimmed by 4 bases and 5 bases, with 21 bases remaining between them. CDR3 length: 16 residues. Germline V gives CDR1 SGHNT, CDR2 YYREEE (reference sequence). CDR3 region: CASSESVGAGYETQYF. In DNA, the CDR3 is TGTGCCAGCAGCGAAAGCGTGGGCGCAGGGTATGAGACCCAGTACTTC.

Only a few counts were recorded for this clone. CDR3 sequence (DNA): TGTGCCTGGAGTGTATTCGTAGGTTCCTCCTACGAGCAGTACTTC. Its protein product is CAWSVFVGSSYEQYF. The chain employs TRBV30 and TRBJ2-7, with D unresolved. Between the trimmed V and J ends, which lost 0 bases and 0 bases, there was a span of 12 bases. Germline lookup yields CDR1 GTSNPN and CDR2 SVGIG (reference sequence). This CDR3 is 15 amino acids long.

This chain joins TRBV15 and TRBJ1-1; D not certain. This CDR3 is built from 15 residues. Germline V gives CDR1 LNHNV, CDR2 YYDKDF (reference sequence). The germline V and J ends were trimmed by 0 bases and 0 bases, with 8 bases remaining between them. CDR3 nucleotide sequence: TGTGCCACCAGCAGAGAAAGGGTGATGAACACTGAAGCTTTCTTT. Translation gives CATSRERVMNTEAFF.

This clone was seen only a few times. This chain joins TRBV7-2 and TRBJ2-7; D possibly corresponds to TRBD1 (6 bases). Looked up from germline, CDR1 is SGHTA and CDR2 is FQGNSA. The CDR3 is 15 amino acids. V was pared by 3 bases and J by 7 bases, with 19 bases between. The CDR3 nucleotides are TGTGCCAGCAGCTTCCTCACTAACCGGGACACAGAGCAGTACTTC. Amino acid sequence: CASSFLTNRDTEQYF.

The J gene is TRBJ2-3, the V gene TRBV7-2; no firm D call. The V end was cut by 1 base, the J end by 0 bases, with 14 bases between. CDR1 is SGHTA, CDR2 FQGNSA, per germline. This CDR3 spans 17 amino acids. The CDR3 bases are TGTGCCAGCAGCTTAGAACTGGCCCCGATTAGCACAGATACGCAGTATTTT. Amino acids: CASSLELAPISTDTQYF.

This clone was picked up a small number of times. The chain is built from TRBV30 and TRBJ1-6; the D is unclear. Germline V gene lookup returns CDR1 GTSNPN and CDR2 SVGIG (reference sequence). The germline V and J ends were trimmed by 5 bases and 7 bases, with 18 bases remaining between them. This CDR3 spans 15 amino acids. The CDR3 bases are TGTGCCTGGCACCAGCCGGGGAAGGGAAATTCACCCCTCCACTTT. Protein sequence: CAWHQPGKGNSPLHF.

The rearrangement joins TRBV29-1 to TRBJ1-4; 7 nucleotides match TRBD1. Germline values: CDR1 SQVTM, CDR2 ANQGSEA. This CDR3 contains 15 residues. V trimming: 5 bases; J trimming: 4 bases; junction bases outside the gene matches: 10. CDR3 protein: CSVKRDSQINEKLFF. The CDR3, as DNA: TGCAGCGTTAAGAGGGACAGTCAGATTAATGAAAAACTGTTTTTT.

The CDR3 protein is CSVGPDPKTYEQYF. The DNA of the CDR3 is TGCAGCGTCGGCCCGGACCCCAAAACCTACGAGCAGTACTTC. The chain links TRBV29-1 to TRBJ2-7; no firm D call. Germline CDR1 reads SQVTM; CDR2 reads ANQGSEA. The V end was cut by 6 bases, the J end by 2 bases, with 17 bases between. This CDR3 region has 14 residues.

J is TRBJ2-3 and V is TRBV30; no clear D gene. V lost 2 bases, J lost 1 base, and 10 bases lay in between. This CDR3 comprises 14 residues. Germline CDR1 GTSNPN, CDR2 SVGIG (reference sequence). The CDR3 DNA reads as TGTGCCTGGAGTATAAAAGGCCGCACAGATACGCAGTATTTT. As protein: CAWSIKGRTDTQYF.